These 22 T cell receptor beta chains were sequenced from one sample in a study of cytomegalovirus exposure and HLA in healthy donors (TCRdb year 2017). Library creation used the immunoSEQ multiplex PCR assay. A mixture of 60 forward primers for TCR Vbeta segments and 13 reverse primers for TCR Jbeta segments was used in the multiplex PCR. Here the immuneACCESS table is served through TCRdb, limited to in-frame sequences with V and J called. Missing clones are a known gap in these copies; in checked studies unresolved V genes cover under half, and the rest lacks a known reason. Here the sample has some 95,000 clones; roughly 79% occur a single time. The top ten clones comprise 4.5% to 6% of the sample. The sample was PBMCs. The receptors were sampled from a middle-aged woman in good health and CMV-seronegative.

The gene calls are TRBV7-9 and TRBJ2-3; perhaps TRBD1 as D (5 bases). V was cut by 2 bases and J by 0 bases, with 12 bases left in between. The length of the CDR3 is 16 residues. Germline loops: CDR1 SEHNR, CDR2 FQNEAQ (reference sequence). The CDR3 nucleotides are TGTGCCAGCAGCTTAATTTCGACAGAAAGCACAGATACGCAGTATTTT. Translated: CASSLISTESTDTQYF.

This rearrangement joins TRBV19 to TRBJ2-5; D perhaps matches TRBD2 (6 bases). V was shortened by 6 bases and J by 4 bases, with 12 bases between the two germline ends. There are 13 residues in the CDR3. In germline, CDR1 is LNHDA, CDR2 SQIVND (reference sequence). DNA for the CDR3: TGTGCCAGTAGCGCGGGGTTGCCAGAGACCCAGTACTTC. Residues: CASSAGLPETQYF.

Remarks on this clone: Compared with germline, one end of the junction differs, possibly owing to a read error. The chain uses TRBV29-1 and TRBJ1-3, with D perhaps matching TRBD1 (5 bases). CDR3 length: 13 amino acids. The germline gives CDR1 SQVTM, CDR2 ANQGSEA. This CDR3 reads CSAERGSGNTIYF. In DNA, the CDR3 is TGCAGCGCTGAAAGGGGCTCTGGAAACACCATATATTTT.

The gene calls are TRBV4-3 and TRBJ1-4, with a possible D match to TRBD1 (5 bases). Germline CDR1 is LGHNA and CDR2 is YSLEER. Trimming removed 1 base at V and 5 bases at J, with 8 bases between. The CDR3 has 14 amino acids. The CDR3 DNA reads TGCGCCAGCAGCCAAGGGGGGGAAAATGAAAAACTGTTTTTT. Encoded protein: CASSQGGENEKLFF.

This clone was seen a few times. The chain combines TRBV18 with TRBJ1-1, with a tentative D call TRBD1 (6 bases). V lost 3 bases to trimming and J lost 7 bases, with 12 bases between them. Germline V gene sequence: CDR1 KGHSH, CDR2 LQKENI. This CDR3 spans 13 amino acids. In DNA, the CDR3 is TGTGCCAGCTCACCTGGTCGGGACATTGAAGCTTTCTTT. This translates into CASSPGRDIEAFF.

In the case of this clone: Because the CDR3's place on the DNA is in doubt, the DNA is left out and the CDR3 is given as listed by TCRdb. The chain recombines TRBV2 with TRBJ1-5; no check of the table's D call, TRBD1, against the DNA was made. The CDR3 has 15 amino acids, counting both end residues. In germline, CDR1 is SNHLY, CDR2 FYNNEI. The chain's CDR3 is CASSEDRAVFWPQHF.

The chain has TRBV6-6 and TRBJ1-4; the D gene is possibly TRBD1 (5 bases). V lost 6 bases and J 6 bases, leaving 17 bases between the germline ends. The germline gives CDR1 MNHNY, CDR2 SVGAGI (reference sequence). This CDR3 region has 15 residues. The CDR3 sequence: CASSRGTGGYEKLFF. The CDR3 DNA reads TGTGCCAGCAGCCGCGGGACGGGGGGGTATGAAAAACTGTTTTTT.

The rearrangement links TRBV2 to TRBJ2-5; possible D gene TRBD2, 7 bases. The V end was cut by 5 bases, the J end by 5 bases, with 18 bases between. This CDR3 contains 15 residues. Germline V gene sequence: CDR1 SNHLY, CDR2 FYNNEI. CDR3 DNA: TGTGCCAGCAGTTCGCGGGGGACAAAACGGGAGACCCAGTACTTC. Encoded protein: CASSSRGTKRETQYF. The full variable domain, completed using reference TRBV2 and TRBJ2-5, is EPEVTQTPSHQVTQMGQEVILRCVPISNHLYFYWYRQILGQKVEFLVSFYNNEISEKSEIFDDQFSVERPDGSNFTLKIRSTKLEDSAMYFCASSSRGTKRETQYFGPGTRLLVL.

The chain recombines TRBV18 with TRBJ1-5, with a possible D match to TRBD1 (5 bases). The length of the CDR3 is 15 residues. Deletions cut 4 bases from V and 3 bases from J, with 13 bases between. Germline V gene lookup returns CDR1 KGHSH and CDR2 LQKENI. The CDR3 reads CASSQRAGNNQPQHF. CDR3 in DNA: TGTGCCAGCTCACAACGGGCAGGGAACAATCAGCCCCAGCATTTT.

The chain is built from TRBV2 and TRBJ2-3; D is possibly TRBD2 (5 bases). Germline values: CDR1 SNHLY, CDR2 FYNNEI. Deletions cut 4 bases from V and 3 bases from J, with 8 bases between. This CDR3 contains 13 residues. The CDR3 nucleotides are TGTGCCAGCAGTGGCGAGGGAACAGATACGCAGTATTTT. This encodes CASSGEGTDTQYF.

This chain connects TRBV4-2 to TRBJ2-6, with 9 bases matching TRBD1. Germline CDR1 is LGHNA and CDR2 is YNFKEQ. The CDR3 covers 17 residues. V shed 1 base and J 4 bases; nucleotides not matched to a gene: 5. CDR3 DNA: TGTGCCAGCAGCCAAGTACAGGGGGCAGTGGGGGCCAACGTCCTGACTTTC. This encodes CASSQVQGAVGANVLTF.

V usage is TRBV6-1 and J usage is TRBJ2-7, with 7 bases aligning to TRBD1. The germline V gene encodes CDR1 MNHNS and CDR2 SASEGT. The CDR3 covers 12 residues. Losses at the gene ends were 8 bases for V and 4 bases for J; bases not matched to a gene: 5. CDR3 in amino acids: CASLTGSYEQYF. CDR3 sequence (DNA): TGTGCCAGCCTGACAGGGAGTTACGAGCAGTACTTC.

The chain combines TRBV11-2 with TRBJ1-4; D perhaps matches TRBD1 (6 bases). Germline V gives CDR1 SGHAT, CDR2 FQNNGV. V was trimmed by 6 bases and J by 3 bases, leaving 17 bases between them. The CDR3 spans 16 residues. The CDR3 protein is CASRRNTGMPNEKLFF. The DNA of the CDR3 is TGTGCCAGCAGACGAAACACAGGGATGCCTAATGAAAAACTGTTTTTT. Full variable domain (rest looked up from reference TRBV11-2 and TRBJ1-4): EAGVAQSPRYKIIEKRQSVAFWCNPISGHATLYWYQQILGQGPKLLIQFQNNGVVDDSQLPKDRFSAERLKGVDSTLKIQPAKLEDSAVYLCASRRNTGMPNEKLFFGSGTQLSVL.

CDR3 DNA: TGCGCCAGCAGCCGGGACTTTTCTAGCACAGATACGCAGTATTTT. Residues: CASSRDFSSTDTQYF. The V and J genes are TRBV5-1 and TRBJ2-3; tentative D call: TRBD2 (6 bases). V was shortened by 4 bases and J by 0 bases, with 12 bases between the two germline ends. The germline V gene encodes CDR1 SGHRS and CDR2 YFSETQ. The CDR3 contains 15 residues.

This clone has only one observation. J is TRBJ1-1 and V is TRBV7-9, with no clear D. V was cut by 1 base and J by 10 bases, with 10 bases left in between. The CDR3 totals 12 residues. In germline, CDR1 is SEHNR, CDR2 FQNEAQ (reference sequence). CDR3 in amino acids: CASSLGEGRAFF. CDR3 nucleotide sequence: TGTGCCAGCAGCTTAGGTGAAGGGAGAGCTTTCTTT.

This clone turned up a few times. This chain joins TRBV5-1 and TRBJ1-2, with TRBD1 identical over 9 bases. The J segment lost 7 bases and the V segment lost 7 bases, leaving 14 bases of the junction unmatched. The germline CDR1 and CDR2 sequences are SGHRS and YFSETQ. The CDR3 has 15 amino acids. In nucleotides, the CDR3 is TGCGCCAGCGGGGGGGACAGGGTTTTAGACCCTGGCTACACCTTC. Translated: CASGGDRVLDPGYTF.

CDR3 bases: TGTGCCAGCAGCTTAGGGGGGGAACCGAACACTGAAGCTTTCTTT. It encodes CASSLGGEPNTEAFF. The chain links TRBV7-9 to TRBJ1-1; the D gene is possibly TRBD1 (5 bases). Trimming took off 1 base at V and 1 base at J, with 10 bases between the two ends. Germline loops: CDR1 SEHNR, CDR2 FQNEAQ (reference sequence). The CDR3 runs to 15 residues.

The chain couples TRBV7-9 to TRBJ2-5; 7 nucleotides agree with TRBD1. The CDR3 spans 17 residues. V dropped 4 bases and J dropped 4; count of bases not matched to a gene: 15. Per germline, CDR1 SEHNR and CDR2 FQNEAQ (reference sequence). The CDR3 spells CASSSPKRQGTRETQYF. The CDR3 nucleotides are TGTGCCAGCAGCTCCCCGAAGCGACAGGGAACGAGAGAGACCCAGTACTTC. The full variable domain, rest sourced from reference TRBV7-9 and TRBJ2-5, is DTGVSQNPRHKITKRGQNVTFRCDPISEHNRLYWYRQTLGQGPEFLTYFQNEAQLEKSRLLSDRFSAERPKGSFSTLEIQRTEQGDSAMYLCASSSPKRQGTRETQYFGPGTRLLVL.

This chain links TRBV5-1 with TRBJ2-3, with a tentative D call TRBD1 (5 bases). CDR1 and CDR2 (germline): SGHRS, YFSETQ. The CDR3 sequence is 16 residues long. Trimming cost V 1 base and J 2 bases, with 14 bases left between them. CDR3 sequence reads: CASSLSQGIYTDTQYF. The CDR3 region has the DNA TGCGCCAGCAGCTTGAGCCAGGGCATATACACAGATACGCAGTATTTT.

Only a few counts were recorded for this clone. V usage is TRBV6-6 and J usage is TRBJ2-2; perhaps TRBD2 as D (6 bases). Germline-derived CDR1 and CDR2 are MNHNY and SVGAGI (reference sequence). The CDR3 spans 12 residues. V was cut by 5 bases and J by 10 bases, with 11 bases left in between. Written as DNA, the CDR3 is TGTGCCAGCAGTGCTACTAGCTCGGAGCTGTTTTTT. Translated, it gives CASSATSSELFF.

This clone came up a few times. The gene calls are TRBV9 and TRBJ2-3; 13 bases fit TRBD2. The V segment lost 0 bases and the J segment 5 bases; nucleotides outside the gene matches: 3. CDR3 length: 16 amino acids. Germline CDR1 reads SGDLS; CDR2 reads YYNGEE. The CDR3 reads CASSVGLAGGGDTQYF. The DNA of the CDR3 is TGTGCCAGCAGCGTAGGACTAGCGGGAGGAGGAGATACGCAGTATTTT.

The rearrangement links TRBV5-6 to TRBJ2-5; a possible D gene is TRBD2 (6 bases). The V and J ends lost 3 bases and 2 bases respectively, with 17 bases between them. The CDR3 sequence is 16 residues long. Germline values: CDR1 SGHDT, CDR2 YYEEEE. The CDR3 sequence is CASSSVGGEAQETQYF. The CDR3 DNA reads TGTGCCAGCAGCTCAGTTGGCGGGGAGGCTCAAGAGACCCAGTACTTC.